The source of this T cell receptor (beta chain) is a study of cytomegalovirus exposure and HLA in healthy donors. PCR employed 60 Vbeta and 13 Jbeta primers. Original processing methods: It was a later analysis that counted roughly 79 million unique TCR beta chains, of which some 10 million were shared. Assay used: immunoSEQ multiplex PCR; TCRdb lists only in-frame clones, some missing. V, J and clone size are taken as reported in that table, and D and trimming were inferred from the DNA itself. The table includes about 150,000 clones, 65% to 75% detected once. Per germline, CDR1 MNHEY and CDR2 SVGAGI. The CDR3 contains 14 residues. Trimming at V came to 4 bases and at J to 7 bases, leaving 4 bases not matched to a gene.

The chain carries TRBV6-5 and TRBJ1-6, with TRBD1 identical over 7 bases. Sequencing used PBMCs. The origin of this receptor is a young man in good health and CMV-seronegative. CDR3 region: CASSWAGGNSPLHF. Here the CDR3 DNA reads TGTGCCAGCAGTTGGGCAGGGGGAAATTCACCCCTCCACTTT.